The 2 T cell receptor beta chains below all came from one sample that was sequenced in a study of T-cell reconstitution after alpha-beta-depleted transplantation in children. The library targeted TCRbeta and was prepared with unique molecular identifiers. Using its own MiXCR run on the PCR reads, TCRdb lists one record per CDR3 protein. The sample lists around 800,000 distinct CDR3 sequences; roughly 15% were seen once. The sequences come from PBMCs, mostly from graft donor cells, collected 360 days after TCRalphabeta/CD19-depleted stem cell transplant. These receptors were taken from a male patient aged 10 to 17 who had a stem cell transplant for acute lymphoblastic leukemia, so the T cells may come from the graft donor.

This clonotype occurred many times. The V gene is TRBV4-1, the J gene TRBJ1-1, with D unresolved. This CDR3 is built from 16 residues. V gave up 0 bases and J gave up 3 bases, with 14 bases separating them. Germline V lookup: CDR1 MGHRA, CDR2 YSYEKL. The DNA for the CDR3 is TGCGCCAGCAGCCAAGATATGGGAATCGGACACACTGAAGCTTTCTTT. Its translation is CASSQDMGIGHTEAFF.

This clonotype was counted between two and nine times. V is TRBV5-1 and J is TRBJ2-6; D is tentatively TRBD1 or TRBD2 (5 bases each). The CDR3 runs 16 residues. From germline, CDR1 is SGHRS and CDR2 YFSETQ. Trimming pared 4 bases from V and 4 bases from J, leaving 15 bases between. The CDR3 here is CASSNRDRTGANVLTF. The DNA for the CDR3 is TGCGCCAGCAGCAACCGGGACCGGACGGGGGCCAACGTCCTGACTTTC.